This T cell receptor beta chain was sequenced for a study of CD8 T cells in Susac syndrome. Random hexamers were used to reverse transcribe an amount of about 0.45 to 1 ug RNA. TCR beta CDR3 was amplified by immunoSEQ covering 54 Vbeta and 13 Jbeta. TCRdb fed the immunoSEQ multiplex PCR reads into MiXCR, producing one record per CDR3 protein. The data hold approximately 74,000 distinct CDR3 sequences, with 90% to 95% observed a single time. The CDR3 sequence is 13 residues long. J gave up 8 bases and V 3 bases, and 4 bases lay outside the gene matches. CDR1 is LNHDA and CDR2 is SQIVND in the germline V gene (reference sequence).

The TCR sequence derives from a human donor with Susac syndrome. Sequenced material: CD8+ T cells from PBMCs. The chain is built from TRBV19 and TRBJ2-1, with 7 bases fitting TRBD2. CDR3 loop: CASSILSGDEQFF. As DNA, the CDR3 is TGTGCCAGTAGTATTCTCAGCGGGGATGAGCAGTTCTTC.